The TCR beta chain under discussion was sequenced for a study of T-cell reconstitution after alpha-beta-depleted transplantation in children. Study-wide results and caveats: Where some patients showed high TCRbeta diversity at day 60, it came from recipient T cells and thymic progenitors that had survived. T cells produced anew were the main source of T-cell counts and diversity one year after transplant.

This clonotype was seen a handful of times. Its antigen is not known. A TCRbeta library incorporating unique molecular identifiers was prepared. TCRdb re-analysed the PCR reads in MiXCR, keeping a single row per CDR3 protein. The sample yields around 270,000 distinct CDR3 sequences, roughly 9.1% seen once. Germline loops: CDR1 SQVTM, CDR2 ANQGSEA. This CDR3 has 12 residues. Trimming pared 4 bases from V and 4 bases from J, leaving 10 bases between. This receptor was obtained from a boy under two years old with acute myeloid leukemia, due to receive a stem cell transplant. The material sequenced was PBMCs, taken before TCRalphabeta/CD19-depleted stem cell transplant. The J gene is TRBJ1-1, the V gene TRBV29-1; D is perhaps TRBD1 (5 bases). The CDR3: CSVGRQPTEAFF. The CDR3 coding sequence is TGCAGCGTTGGGCGACAGCCCACTGAAGCTTTCTTT.